This entry lists 22 T cell receptor beta chains sequenced from one sample in a study of T cell responses to AZD1222 COVID-19 vaccine. The data were produced by immunoSEQ multiplex PCR, yet TCRdb's version contains in-frame clones alone and is incomplete. The sample lists 90,000 to 130,000 clones; 70% to 90% were seen once. The sample consisted of peripheral blood, taken on day 0 of AZD1222 vaccination. All receptors come from an adult in good health.

The chain carries TRBV5-1 and TRBJ2-5; the D gene is possibly TRBD2 (5 bases). Germline V gene data show CDR1 as SGHRS and CDR2 as YFSETQ. The CDR3 runs 13 residues. V dropped 0 bases and J dropped 7 bases, with 10 bases sitting between them. This CDR3 reads CASSLDPAGTQYF. The CDR3 DNA reads TGCGCCAGCAGCTTGGACCCCGCGGGGACCCAGTACTTC.

The rearrangement uses TRBV7-2 and TRBJ2-7; 7 bases map to TRBD1. The CDR3 length is 15 residues. V lost 1 base, J lost 0 bases, and 3 bases stayed unmatched. The germline V gene encodes CDR1 SGHTA and CDR2 FQGNSA. CDR3 region: CASSLEGQTSYEQYF. CDR3 nucleotide sequence: TGTGCCAGCAGCTTAGAGGGACAGACCTCCTACGAGCAGTACTTC.

V and J are TRBV7-9 and TRBJ2-1; no reliable D call. This CDR3 contains 14 residues. The V gene's germline CDR1 is SEHNR and CDR2 FQNEAQ (reference sequence). The ends were cut back, 2 bases at V and 6 bases at J, with 11 bases in the middle. The CDR3 region is CASSLSTPFNEQFF. DNA for the CDR3: TGTGCCAGCAGCTTATCCACACCCTTCAATGAGCAGTTCTTC.

The chain carries TRBV27 and TRBJ1-5; the D is unclear. V was clipped by 2 bases and J by 7 bases, with 9 bases between them. CDR3 length equals 13 residues. Germline CDR1 and CDR2: MNHEY and SMNVEV (reference sequence). CDR3 loop: CASSLGAGQPQHF. For the CDR3, the DNA is TGTGCCAGCAGTTTAGGAGCGGGCCAGCCCCAGCATTTT.

The chain links TRBV18 to TRBJ1-4; no clear D gene. Germline V gene lookup returns CDR1 KGHSH and CDR2 LQKENI. This CDR3 region has 14 residues. Deletions cut 3 bases from V and 7 bases from J, with 12 bases between. The CDR3 loop is CASSPRGEGEKLFF. The CDR3 DNA reads as TGTGCCAGCTCACCTCGCGGGGAGGGTGAAAAACTGTTTTTT.

This clone was seen only a few times. The gene calls are TRBV7-9 and TRBJ1-4; D unclear. The V and J ends lost 5 bases and 5 bases respectively, with 15 bases between them. The germline V gene encodes CDR1 SEHNR and CDR2 FQNEAQ (reference sequence). The CDR3 totals 15 residues. The CDR3 DNA reads as TGTGCCAGCAGCCTCAGCCCCTATGGGAATGAAAAACTGTTTTTT. Translation: CASSLSPYGNEKLFF.

This rearrangement joins TRBV11-3 to TRBJ2-2; D may be TRBD2 (6 bases). The CDR3 totals 16 residues. Germline assignment: CDR1 SGHNT and CDR2 YENEEA. The V gene lost 4 bases and the J gene lost 4 bases, with 16 bases spanning the gap. Written as DNA, the CDR3 is TGTGCCAGCAGCTCGGGACTTCCCGGTGGCACCGGGGAGCTGTTTTTT. Amino acids: CASSSGLPGGTGELFF.

This clone has a single count. This chain uses TRBV11-2 with TRBJ2-1; D remains unclear. Trimming took 1 base from V and 6 from J, leaving 4 bases between them. The germline CDR1 and CDR2 sequences are SGHAT and FQNNGV. The CDR3 runs to 12 residues. The CDR3 spells CASSLAGNEQFF. The CDR3 DNA is TGTGCCAGCAGCTTAGCAGGCAATGAGCAGTTCTTC.

Points on this clone: The junction differs from germline at one of its ends, possibly a read error. The rearrangement links TRBV7-7 to TRBJ1-1, with D tentatively TRBD1 (5 bases). CDR1 is SSHAT and CDR2 is FNYEAQ in the germline V gene (reference sequence). The CDR3 is made up of 16 amino acids. CDR3 in amino acids: CASSLPPAGLNTEAFF. CDR3 DNA sequence: TGTGCTAGCAGCTTACCCCCCGCAGGGTTGAACACTGAAGCTTTCTTT.

V and J are TRBV24-1 and TRBJ2-1; 11 nucleotides line up with TRBD2. This CDR3 has 14 residues. Trimming took 3 bases from V and 9 from J; bases not matched to a gene: 3. Germline lookup yields CDR1 KGHDR and CDR2 SFDVKD. CDR3 DNA: TGTGCCACCAGTGATAGACTAGCGGGACCTGAGCAGTTCTTC. Protein: CATSDRLAGPEQFF.

This clone has only one observation. Other DNA sequences in the same sample also yield this CDR3. The gene calls are TRBV18 and TRBJ1-1, with no clear D. Trimming cost V 1 base and J 2 bases, with 5 bases left between them. The CDR3 is made up of 13 amino acids. From germline, CDR1 is KGHSH and CDR2 LQKENI. This chain's CDR3 is CASSPRGNTEAFF. The CDR3 DNA sequence: TGTGCCAGCTCACCACGGGGAAACACTGAAGCTTTCTTT.

The chain combines TRBV2 with TRBJ2-7; the D gene is possibly TRBD2 (6 bases). The ends were cut back, 4 bases at V and 0 bases at J, with 13 bases in the middle. Germline V gene sequence: CDR1 SNHLY, CDR2 FYNNEI. The CDR3 has 15 residues. CDR3 in DNA: TGTGCCAGCAGTGCCAATAGCGGTAGCTCCTACGAGCAGTACTTC. Translating it yields CASSANSGSSYEQYF.

V is TRBV4-1 and J is TRBJ2-2, with 7 bases aligning to TRBD1. The V gene end was trimmed by 2 bases and the J gene end by 3 bases; junction bases not matched to a gene: 9. The CDR3 length is 17 residues. CDR1 and CDR2 from the germline V gene are MGHRA and YSYEKL. The CDR3 DNA is TGCGCCAGCAGCCAAATGTTATTTGGACAGGACACCGGGGAGCTGTTTTTT. The encoded protein is CASSQMLFGQDTGELFF.

This clone was seen just once. For the CDR3, the DNA is TGTGCCAGTAGTTCACAGGGCGCTAGCAATCAGCCCCAGCATTTT. Protein product: CASSSQGASNQPQHF. The chain links TRBV19 to TRBJ1-5; D may be TRBD1 (6 bases). This CDR3 contains 15 residues. Trimming cost V 5 bases and J 0 bases, with 11 bases left between them. Germline V gene sequence: CDR1 LNHDA, CDR2 SQIVND (reference sequence).

The rearrangement joins TRBV6-2 or TRBV6-3 to TRBJ2-5; 12 bases fit TRBD2. Losses at the gene ends were 2 bases for V and 4 bases for J; bases not matched to a gene: 5. CDR3 length: 16 amino acids. Germline V lookup: CDR1 MNHEY, CDR2 SVGEGT. Here the CDR3 DNA reads TGTGCCAGCAGTTACGGACTAGCGGGGAAGGTAGAGACCCAGTACTTC. Protein: CASSYGLAGKVETQYF.

V is TRBV7-9 and J is TRBJ2-3, with D perhaps TRBD2 (6 bases). There are 16 residues in the CDR3. Trimming took 1 base from V and 6 from J, leaving 17 bases between them. The germline V gene has CDR1 SEHNR and CDR2 FQNEAQ (reference sequence). This CDR3 reads CASSLVGTPLPDTQYF. The CDR3 nucleotides are TGTGCCAGCAGCTTAGTCGGGACTCCTCTACCGGATACGCAGTATTTT.

In this sample, this clone turned up a few times. This sequence joins TRBV19 and TRBJ1-5; D is unresolved. The CDR3 has 13 amino acids. V was pared by 5 bases and J by 3 bases, with 8 bases between. Germline V gene lookup returns CDR1 LNHDA and CDR2 SQIVND (reference sequence). The CDR3 here is CASSPGINQPQHF. CDR3 in DNA: TGTGCCAGTAGTCCCGGGATCAATCAGCCCCAGCATTTT.

CDR3 amino acids: CASSLINYGYTF. CDR3 DNA: TGTGCCAGCAGTTTGATTAACTATGGCTACACCTTC. The chain links TRBV28 to TRBJ1-2; D is uncertain. Per the germline V gene, CDR1 is MDHEN and CDR2 is SYDVKM. Trimming left V 3 bases short and J 1 base short, with 3 bases between. This CDR3 has 12 residues.

CDR3 amino acids: CANSQGPTYNEQFF. As DNA, the CDR3 is TGTGCCAATTCACAGGGTCCCACCTACAATGAGCAGTTCTTC. The V gene is TRBV7-2, the J gene TRBJ2-1, with D perhaps TRBD1 (6 bases). Germline V gene sequence: CDR1 SGHTA, CDR2 FQGNSA. The length of the CDR3 is 14 residues. Trimming left V 10 bases short and J 2 bases short, with 15 bases between.

This clone was recorded only once. The identical CDR3 is also encoded by other nucleotide sequences in the sample. V is TRBV7-9 and J is TRBJ1-4; D is unclear. V shed 0 bases and J shed 3 bases, with 8 bases lying between them. Germline V CDR1 and CDR2: SEHNR, FQNEAQ (reference sequence). CDR3 size: 15 residues. The CDR3 DNA follows: TGTGCCAGCAGCTTAGCGGGAGGACCTAATGAAAAACTGTTTTTT. It translates to CASSLAGGPNEKLFF.

The chain employs TRBV10-3 and TRBJ2-7; TRBD1 or TRBD2 may be the D gene (6 bases each). V was clipped by 0 bases and J by 2 bases, with 14 bases between them. The CDR3 contains 16 residues. In germline, CDR1 is ENHRY, CDR2 SYGVKD. Written as DNA, the CDR3 is TGTGCCATCAGTGAGTCGACACAGGGACTGCCCTACGAGCAGTACTTC. Translating it yields CAISESTQGLPYEQYF.

This sequence joins TRBV6-6 and TRBJ2-7; the D is unclear. V lost 2 bases and J 2 bases, leaving 7 bases between the germline ends. Germline CDR1 is MNHNY and CDR2 is SVGAGI (reference sequence). The CDR3 loop spans 13 amino acids. CDR3 amino acids: CASSYDRAYEQYF. The CDR3 DNA sequence: TGTGCCAGCAGTTACGATAGGGCCTACGAGCAGTACTTC.